This T cell receptor beta chain was found in a study of molecular identifiers for immune sequencing clone quantification. Study-wide results and limits: Clones with over 20 RNA copies captured over 99% of effector molecules but under 1% of naive ones.

Per the germline V gene, CDR1 is SGHAT and CDR2 is FQNNGV. There are 16 residues in the CDR3. TCRdb passed the PCR reads through MiXCR, listing each CDR3 protein once. The repertoire holds more than 35,000 distinct CDR3 sequences, 19% seen once, with under 1.4% in the top ten. The sample holds a few counts of this clonotype. The target antigen is unknown. This sequence may be a read error, since a much larger clone differs from it by one base. V is TRBV11-2 and J is TRBJ2-3; 9 nucleotides align to TRBD2. The sample comprised naive CD8+ T cells from blood, with Jurkat cell RNA spiked in. Sample subset: FACS-sorted CD8+CD4-CCR7+CD45RA+ naive T cells. This clonotype was obtained from a human donor in good health. Some libraries in this study had Jurkat cell RNA spiked in. CDR3 nucleotide sequence: TGTGCCAGCAGCTTAGTTAGCGGGAGTAGGACAGGTACGCAGTATTTT. The encoded protein is CASSLVSGSRTGTQYF.